Shown below are 30 T cell receptor beta chains from a single sample sequenced in a study of blood T cell repertoires in COVID-19. TCRdb keeps only in-frame clones here, not all; method: immunoSEQ multiplex PCR. The sample records 200,000 to 250,000 clones, approximately 90% being singletons. Sequenced material: peripheral blood. The receptor set was obtained from a man aged 18 to 35 with active or convalescent COVID-19.

V usage is TRBV6-2 or TRBV6-3 and J usage is TRBJ2-2, with a possible D match to TRBD2 (5 bases). The V end lost 0 bases, the J end lost 1 base, and 12 bases lay between the germline ends. Germline loops: CDR1 MNHEY, CDR2 SVGEGT. The CDR3 contains 17 residues. CDR3 region: CASSYSLRAWNTGELFF. In DNA, the CDR3 is TGTGCCAGCAGTTACTCGTTGCGGGCCTGGAACACCGGGGAGCTGTTTTTT.

The table lists this clone with a few counts. The chain combines TRBV18 with TRBJ2-2, with a weak D call TRBD1 (6 bases). Germline values: CDR1 KGHSH, CDR2 LQKENI. This CDR3 is built from 16 residues. Trimming cost V 3 bases and J 5 bases, with 16 bases left between them. CDR3: CASSPIGAGETGELFF. CDR3 DNA: TGTGCCAGCTCACCTATCGGGGCAGGGGAGACCGGGGAGCTGTTTTTT.

The table lists this clone with a count of one. The rearrangement joins TRBV4-3 to TRBJ1-2; 10 bases map to TRBD1. V lost 3 bases, J lost 4 bases, and 8 bases stayed unmatched. The germline gives CDR1 LGHNA, CDR2 YSLEER. The CDR3 has 16 amino acids. CDR3 sequence (DNA): TGCGCCAGCAGCCAGGGACAGGGGCCCCTCTTCTATGGCTACACCTTC. This encodes CASSQGQGPLFYGYTF.

This chain links TRBV11-2 with TRBJ1-1; 8 bases are a match to TRBD1. The CDR3 consists of 15 residues. Germline lookup yields CDR1 SGHAT and CDR2 FQNNGV. J lost 6 bases, V lost 6 bases, and 12 bases had no gene match. CDR3 DNA: TGTGCCAGCAGGAAAACAGGGGGAAGGATAGCTGAAGCTTTCTTT. This sequence encodes CASRKTGGRIAEAFF.

The chain uses TRBV15 and TRBJ2-1; 7 bases agree with TRBD2. The CDR3 covers 15 residues. Trimming took 9 bases from V and 0 from J; bases not matched to a gene: 8. Germline lookup yields CDR1 LNHNV and CDR2 YYDKDF (reference sequence). Written as DNA, the CDR3 is TGTGCCACAACGGGCGGCGGGAGCTCCTACAATGAGCAGTTCTTC. Encoded protein: CATTGGGSSYNEQFF.

The rearrangement links TRBV7-2 to TRBJ2-7; 12 bases are a match to TRBD1. The CDR3 covers 18 residues. Germline V gene sequence: CDR1 SGHTA, CDR2 FQGNSA. Trimming removed 1 base from V and 0 bases from J; junction bases left unmatched: 7. In nucleotides, the CDR3 is TGTGCCAGCAGCTTAGAGGGACAGGGGGCTCCGGCCTCCTACGAGCAGTACTTC. It translates to CASSLEGQGAPASYEQYF.

The chain joins TRBV28 to TRBJ2-3; 8 bases are shared with TRBD2. This CDR3 contains 18 residues. J lost 4 bases, V lost 2 bases, and 14 bases had no gene match. Germline V gives CDR1 MDHEN, CDR2 SYDVKM. The CDR3, as DNA: TGTGCCAGCAGTTTACACCTCGGACTAGCAGGAGGGGCAGATACGCAGTATTTT. Translation gives CASSLHLGLAGGADTQYF.

This clone was recorded only once. This chain connects TRBV7-2 to TRBJ2-1; the match to TRBD1 covers 8 bases. The V segment lost 11 bases and the J segment 4 bases; nucleotides outside the gene matches: 10. Per the germline V gene, CDR1 is SGHTA and CDR2 is FQGNSA. There are 14 residues in the CDR3. In DNA form, the CDR3 reads TGTGCCGTCACCCCAGGGGGCCGATACAATGAGCAGTTCTTC. This gives the protein CAVTPGGRYNEQFF.

The V and J genes are TRBV5-4 and TRBJ2-5; 8 positions match TRBD2. The V gene end was trimmed by 4 bases and the J gene end by 2 bases; junction bases not matched to a gene: 4. The CDR3 consists of 14 residues. The V gene's germline CDR1 is SGHNT and CDR2 YYREEE (reference sequence). CDR3 sequence: CASSLGTSQETQYF. The CDR3, as DNA: TGTGCCAGCAGCCTAGGGACTAGTCAAGAGACCCAGTACTTC.

The chain links TRBV18 to TRBJ2-1, with no clear D. V dropped 4 bases and J dropped 1 base, with 8 bases sitting between them. CDR1 and CDR2 (germline): KGHSH, LQKENI. The CDR3 length is 14 residues. The CDR3 loop reads CASSRASSYNEQFF. CDR3 DNA: TGTGCCAGCTCACGCGCTAGTTCCTACAATGAGCAGTTCTTC.

The V gene is TRBV4-3, the J gene TRBJ2-1; 9 nucleotides agree with TRBD2. The germline gives CDR1 LGHNA, CDR2 YSLEER. The V segment lost 2 bases and the J segment 10 bases; nucleotides outside the gene matches: 24. CDR3 length equals 20 residues. CDR3 in amino acids: CASSQHRWGAGGPEQEEQFF. The CDR3 nucleotides read TGCGCCAGCAGCCAACATCGCTGGGGCGCGGGAGGGCCCGAGCAAGAGGAGCAGTTCTTC.

The V gene is TRBV5-1, the J gene TRBJ2-7, with no clear D. V was clipped by 0 bases and J by 6 bases, with 7 bases between them. In germline, CDR1 is SGHRS, CDR2 YFSETQ. This CDR3 is built from 12 residues. The CDR3 loop reads CASSLVRGEQYF. The CDR3 region has the DNA TGCGCCAGCAGCTTGGTGCGAGGCGAGCAGTACTTC.

V gene TRBV4-2 combines with J gene TRBJ2-5; 7 nucleotides agree with TRBD2. V gave up 3 bases and J gave up 0 bases; unmatched junction bases: 7. The CDR3 is 16 residues long. Germline CDR1 is LGHNA and CDR2 is YNFKEQ. The CDR3 here is CASSHVASGYQETQYF. In DNA form, the CDR3 reads TGTGCCAGCAGCCACGTGGCTAGCGGATACCAAGAGACCCAGTACTTC.

This chain uses TRBV4-2 with TRBJ1-1, with TRBD1 as a possible D gene (6 bases). V was cut by 4 bases and J by 1 base, with 10 bases left in between. The CDR3 is 14 residues long. Germline V gives CDR1 LGHNA, CDR2 YNFKEQ. CDR3 in amino acids: CASSREQGNTEAFF. CDR3 coding DNA: TGTGCCAGCAGCCGAGAACAGGGGAACACTGAAGCTTTCTTT.

This chain joins TRBV24-1 and TRBJ2-2; 7 positions match TRBD1. This CDR3 comprises 17 residues. Looked up from germline, CDR1 is KGHDR and CDR2 is SFDVKD. J was trimmed by 0 bases and V by 3 bases; bases with no gene match: 6. Here the CDR3 reads CATSDPPGQTNTGELFF. DNA of the CDR3: TGTGCCACCAGTGATCCACCGGGACAGACGAACACCGGGGAGCTGTTTTTT.

Notes on this clone: One end of the junction fails to match germline, which may point to a read error. The chain combines TRBV5-1 with TRBJ2-2, with D possibly TRBD2 on 5 matching bases. Germline lookup yields CDR1 SGHRS and CDR2 YFSETQ. The CDR3 loop spans 16 amino acids. In DNA form, the CDR3 reads TGCGTCAGCAGCCACGGACTTATGACGAACACCGGGGAGCTGTTTTTT. Encoded protein: CVSSHGLMTNTGELFF.

The rearrangement links TRBV7-9 to TRBJ1-2, with TRBD1 matching over 7 bases. Germline V gives CDR1 SEHNR, CDR2 FQNEAQ (reference sequence). CDR3 length: 14 amino acids. V shed 5 bases and J 9 bases; nucleotides not matched to a gene: 12. The CDR3 sequence is CASSQTGQGVSYTF. Here the CDR3 DNA reads TGTGCCAGCAGCCAAACTGGGCAGGGGGTGAGCTACACCTTC.

This CDR3 reads CASSSEGQIYEQYF. The CDR3 DNA reads TGCGCCAGCAGCTCCGAGGGACAGATCTACGAGCAGTACTTC. This chain uses TRBV5-1 with TRBJ2-7; 7 nucleotides line up with TRBD1. V lost 3 bases, J lost 3 bases, and 6 bases stayed unmatched. The CDR3 sequence is 14 residues long. In germline, CDR1 is SGHRS, CDR2 YFSETQ.

A remark on this clone: The same CDR3 is also encoded by other DNA sequences in this sample. The J gene is TRBJ1-3, the V gene TRBV5-1, with 7 nucleotides matching TRBD1. Losses at the gene ends were 2 bases for V and 2 bases for J; bases not matched to a gene: 1. The CDR3 runs to 14 residues. Germline CDR1 is SGHRS and CDR2 is YFSETQ. In DNA form, the CDR3 reads TGCGCCAGCAGCTTAACAGGGGCTGGAAACACCATATATTTT. This sequence encodes CASSLTGAGNTIYF.

This chain connects TRBV4-3 to TRBJ1-1, with D possibly being TRBD1 (6 bases). Germline V CDR1 and CDR2: LGHNA, YSLEER. Trimming took off 1 base at V and 4 bases at J, with 10 bases between the two ends. CDR3 length: 14 amino acids. The CDR3 loop reads CASSQGRGRTEAFF. The DNA for the CDR3 is TGCGCCAGCAGCCAAGGCAGGGGTCGCACTGAAGCTTTCTTT.

The chain couples TRBV28 to TRBJ2-2, with 8 bases matching TRBD1. Per the germline V gene, CDR1 is MDHEN and CDR2 is SYDVKM. Trimming cost V 8 bases and J 5 bases; bases outside gene matches: 13. CDR3 size: 16 residues. CDR3 region: CASVGGTGLNTGELFF. The CDR3 DNA follows: TGTGCCAGCGTAGGAGGGACAGGCCTGAATACCGGGGAGCTGTTTTTT.

This clone was counted a single time. The chain employs TRBV13 and TRBJ2-7; 8 bases agree with TRBD2. This CDR3 comprises 15 residues. The trim removed 5 bases at V and 5 bases at J, leaving 11 bases unmatched. In germline, CDR1 is PRHDT, CDR2 FYEKMQ (reference sequence). The DNA for the CDR3 is TGTGCCAGCAGCCCTCGGGGAGCGGGAGCCCACGAGCAGTACTTC. Its translation is CASSPRGAGAHEQYF.

The V gene is TRBV23-1, the J gene TRBJ2-7; 10 positions match TRBD1. TRBV23-1 is an ORF, with its function uncertain. The CDR3 loop spans 15 amino acids. J lost 4 bases, V lost 6 bases, and 9 bases had no gene match. This CDR3 reads CASSHPTGGRYEQYF. In DNA form, the CDR3 reads TGCGCCAGCAGCCACCCGACAGGGGGCCGGTACGAGCAGTACTTC.

The rearrangement links TRBV19 to TRBJ2-1; 7 nucleotides line up with TRBD2. The germline gives CDR1 LNHDA, CDR2 SQIVND (reference sequence). The CDR3 sequence is 14 residues long. Germline trimming cut 4 bases from V and 5 bases from J; bases unmatched to any gene: 5. CDR3 protein: CASSTSGINNEQFF. The CDR3 region has the DNA TGTGCCAGTAGTACGAGCGGGATTAACAATGAGCAGTTCTTC.

This chain uses TRBV4-3 with TRBJ2-1; 9 bases match TRBD2. This CDR3 comprises 16 residues. J lost 2 bases, V lost 3 bases, and 5 bases had no gene match. Germline V CDR1 and CDR2: LGHNA, YSLEER. In DNA form, the CDR3 reads TGCGCCAGCAGCCATGTTATAGCGGGAGCCTACAATGAGCAGTTCTTC. It yields the protein CASSHVIAGAYNEQFF.

This chain links TRBV5-8 with TRBJ1-2; 8 nucleotides match TRBD1. V dropped 3 bases and J dropped 2; count of bases not matched to a gene: 3. This CDR3 is built from 14 residues. The V gene's germline CDR1 is SGHTS and CDR2 YDEGEE. The CDR3 DNA follows: TGTGCCAGCAGCTACGGACAGGGAAACTATGGCTACACCTTC. Residues: CASSYGQGNYGYTF.

The chain recombines TRBV6-5 with TRBJ2-1; no clear D. The CDR3 covers 13 residues. The V and J ends lost 2 bases and 6 bases respectively, with 8 bases between them. Germline lookup yields CDR1 MNHEY and CDR2 SVGAGI. CDR3 nucleotides: TGTGCCAGCAGTTACGGGCAGCTCAATGAGCAGTTCTTC. Its protein product is CASSYGQLNEQFF.

The chain carries TRBV7-3 and TRBJ1-6; no firm D call. The V end lost 3 bases, the J end lost 0 bases, and 15 bases lay between the germline ends. The CDR3 has 18 residues. CDR1 and CDR2 (germline): SGHTA, FQGTGA. The chain's CDR3 is CASSLGNSRSSYNSPLHF. In DNA, the CDR3 is TGTGCCAGCAGCTTGGGTAACTCTAGAAGCTCCTATAATTCACCCCTCCACTTT.

This chain links TRBV30 with TRBJ1-2, with D maybe TRBD1 (5 bases). The CDR3 covers 13 residues. Per germline, CDR1 GTSNPN and CDR2 SVGIG (reference sequence). Trimming left V 8 bases short and J 2 bases short, with 15 bases between. CDR3 in amino acids: CATPGGGNYGYTF. The CDR3 nucleotides are TGTGCCACCCCCGGCGGGGGAAACTATGGCTACACCTTC.

A single count supports this clone. The chain is built from TRBV28 and TRBJ1-2; TRBD1 might be the D (5 bases). V shed 6 bases and J shed 4 bases, with 15 bases lying between them. CDR3 length equals 14 residues. Germline loops: CDR1 MDHEN, CDR2 SYDVKM. CDR3 in amino acids: CASSPPDSSYGYTF. The CDR3 DNA is TGTGCCAGCAGCCCCCCCGACAGCAGCTATGGCTACACCTTC.